This T cell receptor (beta chain) comes out of a study of T cells in Graves' hyperthyroidism and ophthalmopathy. Germline values: CDR1 GTSNPN, CDR2 SVGIG (reference sequence). The CDR3 runs to 14 residues. With 4 bases removed from V and 4 bases from J, the gap between germline ends came to 16 bases. RNA transcripts served as the template for amplifying TCR beta CDR3 regions. The primer set for the first-round RT-PCR of the TCR CDR3 was HTBI. TCRdb used MiXCR to reprocess the multiplex PCR reads, holding one entry per CDR3 protein. Of around 490,000 distinct CDR3 sequences in the sample, about 20% are singletons; the top ten hold 40% to 50%.

The chain links TRBV30 to TRBJ1-2; no reliable D call. This clonotype was obtained from a man aged 35 to 55 with Graves' ophthalmopathy. Sequencing was done on a sample of blood. The CDR3 bases are TGTGCCTGGAAATATCTTTGGAGCTCCTATGGCTACACCTTC. Encoded protein: CAWKYLWSSYGYTF.